The clone carrying this T cell receptor (beta chain) has at least ten counts. Antigen unknown. This sample stems from a study of CD8 T cells in ankylosing spondylitis. General study points: Disease-associated clones were CD8+ and fairly uncommon in peripheral blood. Enrichment of disease-linked clones was reportedly significant in matched ankylosing spondylitis synovial fluid. Ankylosing spondylitis blood appeared to carry a characteristic TCR beta motif of several highly homologous variants.

V lost 3 bases, J lost 5 bases, and 16 bases lay in between. Germline CDR1 is DFQATT and CDR2 is SNEGSKA (reference sequence). The CDR3 contains 14 residues. The TCR beta libraries were generated through quantitative 5'-RACE incorporating molecular barcodes. TCRdb used MiXCR to reprocess the 5' RACE reads, holding one entry per CDR3 protein. The profile shows 150,000 to 200,000 distinct CDR3 sequences, 10% to 15% of them singletons. This clonotype was obtained from a female donor with ankylosing spondylitis or in good health (not recorded which). Specimen: blood, either unsorted or a sorted T cell fraction (not recorded which). The J gene is TRBJ1-1, the V gene TRBV20-1; no clear D. The CDR3 is CSASPPVGLTEAFF. The CDR3 DNA reads as TGCAGTGCTAGCCCCCCGGTCGGGCTTACTGAAGCTTTCTTT.